Included here is one TCR beta chain sequence, with context. A TCRbeta library incorporating unique molecular identifiers was prepared. Via MiXCR, TCRdb re-called the PCR reads, giving one row per CDR3 protein. The repertoire includes a few hundred thousand distinct CDR3 sequences, approximately 11% of them detected once, and 4.5% to 6% sits in the top ten. Germline assignment: CDR1 ENHRY and CDR2 SYGVKD. CDR3 size: 14 residues. Unmatched junction bases numbered 9, after V lost 3 bases and J lost 10 bases. The sample originates from a study of T-cell reconstitution after alpha-beta-depleted transplantation in children.

The source material was PBMCs from the stem cell graft donor, sampled from the stem cell graft. The receptor was derived from a human donor who donated a stem cell graft to a child with acute myeloid leukemia. V is TRBV10-3 and J is TRBJ2-1; 7 positions agree with TRBD2. The CDR3 DNA sequence: TGTGCCATCAGTGATGGGTCTAGCGGTTGGGAGCAGTTCTTC. It codes for CAISDGSSGWEQFF.